Shown below are 14 T cell receptor beta chains from a single sample sequenced in a study of T cells in Graves' hyperthyroidism and ophthalmopathy. Authors of the study amplified TCR beta CDR3 regions from RNA transcripts. TCR CDR3 underwent first-round RT-PCR with the HTBI primer set. TCRdb redid the calling of the multiplex PCR reads with MiXCR, one entry per CDR3 protein. Of fewer than 450,000 distinct CDR3 sequences listed, over 13% are singletons. The sample taken for sequencing was blood. The receptors here all came from a man in his fifties or sixties with Graves' ophthalmopathy.

The chain combines TRBV20-1 with TRBJ2-3; perhaps TRBD2 as D (5 bases). V was cut by 0 bases and J by 1 base, with 14 bases left in between. CDR1 DFQATT and CDR2 SNEGSKA come from the germline V gene (reference sequence). The CDR3 consists of 16 residues. CDR3 region: CSARDNWGDGTDTQYF. CDR3 DNA: TGCAGTGCTAGAGATAACTGGGGAGATGGCACAGATACGCAGTATTTT.

This clonotype was detected many times. A read error may produce the germline difference seen at one junction end. V usage is TRBV5-1 and J usage is TRBJ2-3; D remains unclear. The germline CDR1 and CDR2 sequences are SGHRS and YFSETQ. This CDR3 comprises 11 residues. CDR3 bases: TGTGCCAGCAGTTTCACAGATACGCAGTATTTT. It translates to CASSFTDTQYF. The full variable domain, with the rest looked up from reference TRBV5-1 and TRBJ2-3, is KAGVTQTPRYLIKTRGQQVTLSCSPISGHRSVSWYQQTPGQGLQFLFEYFSETQRNKGNFPGRFSGRQFSNSRSEMNVSTLELGDSALYLCASSFTDTQYFGPGTRLTVL.

The rearrangement links TRBV3-1 to TRBJ2-7; 9 bases align to TRBD1. Unmatched junction bases numbered 12, after V lost 4 bases and J lost 2 bases. The CDR3 consists of 17 residues. CDR1 and CDR2 from the germline V gene are LGHDT and YNNKEL (reference sequence). CDR3 residues: CASSPGGGTGSAYEQYF. In DNA form, the CDR3 reads TGTGCCAGCAGCCCAGGGGGCGGGACAGGGAGCGCCTACGAGCAGTACTTC.

This clonotype was detected ten times or more. The V and J genes are TRBV7-9 and TRBJ1-2, with D possibly matching TRBD1 (6 bases). V lost 4 bases, J lost 1 base, and 13 bases lay in between. The CDR3 contains 15 residues. Germline CDR1 reads SEHNR; CDR2 reads FQNEAQ (reference sequence). The DNA of the CDR3 is TGTGCCAGCAGCTCGATATTCAGGGGTAACTATGGCTACACCTTC. It is translated as CASSSIFRGNYGYTF.

This clonotype has at least ten counts. V gene TRBV4-2 combines with J gene TRBJ2-7, with a possible D match to TRBD2 (5 bases). Between the trimmed V and J ends, which lost 0 bases and 2 bases, there was a span of 14 bases. Germline CDR1 and CDR2: LGHNA and YNFKEQ. The CDR3 has 16 residues. CDR3 coding DNA: TGTGCCAGCAGCCAAGAGGCAACGAGCGGAGCCTACGAGCAGTACTTC. Encoded protein: CASSQEATSGAYEQYF.

The sample holds a few counts of this clonotype. The V call is TRBV20-1, the J call TRBJ1-5; a possible D gene is TRBD1 (5 bases). Trimming left V 6 bases short and J 4 bases short, with 19 bases between. Germline V CDR1 and CDR2: DFQATT, SNEGSKA (reference sequence). This CDR3 is built from 15 residues. The CDR3 spells CSASDYGQVNQPQHF. The CDR3 region has the DNA TGCAGTGCCAGCGATTATGGACAAGTTAATCAGCCCCAGCATTTT.

This clonotype showed up just a few times. V usage is TRBV6-2 or TRBV6-3 and J usage is TRBJ2-1, with TRBD2 matching 16 bases. The V segment lost 5 bases and the J segment 1 base; nucleotides outside the gene matches: 14. Looked up from germline, CDR1 is MNHEY and CDR2 is SVGEGT. This CDR3 spans 21 amino acids. CDR3 nucleotides: TGTGCCAGCAGTAGAGATGGATCGGGACTAGCGGGAGGGGGGTCCTACAATGAGCAGTTCTTC. Its protein product is CASSRDGSGLAGGGSYNEQFF.

This clonotype was recorded at least ten times. The V and J genes are TRBV11-2 and TRBJ1-3, with D uncertain. V was pared by 0 bases and J by 4 bases, with 13 bases between. Germline V gene sequence: CDR1 SGHAT, CDR2 FQNNGV. CDR3 length equals 16 residues. Here the CDR3 DNA reads TGTGCCAGCAGCTTAGATCGAGTCAACTTAGGAAACACCATATATTTT. This gives the protein CASSLDRVNLGNTIYF.

This clonotype was detected a few times. The genes are TRBV14 and TRBJ2-7; D is possibly TRBD1 (5 bases). CDR1 and CDR2 (germline): SGHDN, FVKESK. This CDR3 spans 14 amino acids. V lost 0 bases, J lost 3 bases, and 9 bases lay in between. This CDR3 is CASSQEGHFYEQYF. In DNA, the CDR3 is TGTGCCAGCAGCCAAGAAGGACATTTCTACGAGCAGTACTTC.

This clonotype was recorded at least ten times. Compared with germline, one end of the junction differs, possibly owing to a read error. V and J are TRBV11-1 and TRBJ2-1; TRBD2 aligns across 14 bases. CDR3 length: 17 residues. Per the germline V gene, CDR1 is SGHAT and CDR2 is FQDESV (reference sequence). Here the CDR3 reads CASNLTRTSGRYNEQFF. As DNA, the CDR3 is TGTGCCAGCAACTTAACAAGGACTAGCGGGAGGTACAATGAGCAGTTCTTC. Full variable domain (remainder filled in from reference TRBV11-1 and TRBJ2-1): EAEVAQSPRYKITEKSQAVAFWCDPISGHATLYWYRQILGQGPELLVQFQDESVVDDSQLPKDRFSAERLKGVDSTLKIQPAELGDSAMYLCASNLTRTSGRYNEQFFGPGTRLTVL.

This chain uses TRBV20-1 with TRBJ2-1; D is unclear. Germline CDR1 DFQATT, CDR2 SNEGSKA (reference sequence). The V and J ends lost 1 base and 9 bases respectively, with 13 bases between them. This CDR3 has 13 residues. The CDR3: CSARVRAPGEQFF. In DNA form, the CDR3 reads TGCAGTGCTAGAGTACGGGCCCCTGGTGAGCAGTTCTTC.

Details on this clonotype: The junction differs from germline at one of its ends, possibly a read error. The rearrangement uses TRBV5-1 and TRBJ2-2, with 9 bases identical to TRBD1. Germline values: CDR1 SGHRS, CDR2 YFSETQ. The CDR3 extends over 16 amino acids. Written as DNA, the CDR3 is TGTGCCAGCAGCACTTCGGGACAGGGCCGGTCCGGGGAGCTGTTTTTT. Amino acids: CASSTSGQGRSGELFF.

There are a few counts of this clonotype. The chain employs TRBV20-1 and TRBJ2-7, with D possibly matching TRBD2 (5 bases). Trimming pared 3 bases from V and 0 bases from J, leaving 12 bases between. This CDR3 is built from 14 residues. Germline-derived CDR1 and CDR2 are DFQATT and SNEGSKA (reference sequence). CDR3 in amino acids: CSARFGLSSYEQYF. In DNA, the CDR3 is TGCAGTGCTAGGTTTGGACTCAGCTCCTACGAGCAGTACTTC.

This clonotype occurred many times. The V call is TRBV6-1, the J call TRBJ2-6, with D perhaps TRBD1 (6 bases). The CDR3 extends over 15 amino acids. Germline V gives CDR1 MNHNS, CDR2 SASEGT. The ends were cut back, 7 bases at V and 2 bases at J, with 12 bases in the middle. The CDR3: CASMQGLTGANVLTF. In DNA form, the CDR3 reads TGTGCCAGCATGCAGGGGCTCACTGGGGCCAACGTCCTGACTTTC.